The rows below give T cell receptor beta chains drawn from one sample of a study of blood T cell repertoires in COVID-19. TCRdb's table, derived via immunoSEQ multiplex PCR, lists solely in-frame clones and lacks some. The sample consists of fewer than 90,000 clones, 75% to 90% of them appearing once. What was sequenced was peripheral blood. Receptors were obtained from a male donor with acute or convalescent COVID-19. CDR3s include the opening cysteine and the closing phenylalanine or tryptophan. D genes are given only for firm matches. Size values are once, few and many counts, or a class for expanded clones, and some rows have none.

clone size | J gene | D gene | V gene | CDR3 DNA | CDR3 protein
NA | TRBJ2-2 | TRBD2 | TRBV3-1/TRBV3-2 | TGTGCCAGCAGCCAGGTAGCGGGGAACACCGGGGAGCTGTTTTTT | CASSQVAGNTGELFF
once | TRBJ2-2 | TRBD1 | TRBV10-3 | TGTGCCATCAGTGGTGGGACAGGGGGCGACACCGGGGAGCTGTTTTTT | CAISGGTGGDTGELFF
NA | TRBJ2-7 | NA | TRBV5-1 | TGCGCCAGCACCCAGGACAGTTACTCCTACGAGCAGTACTTC | CASTQDSYSYEQYF
NA | TRBJ1-2 | TRBD1 | TRBV2 | TGTGCCAGCAGCGGCGGACAGGAGGTCGGCTACACCTTC | CASSGGQEVGYTF
NA | TRBJ1-1 | NA | TRBV5-5 | TGTGCCAGCAGCTCGGGAGTAGGCCAGAAGAACACTGAAGCTTTCTTT | CASSSGVGQKNTEAFF
NA | TRBJ1-2 | TRBD1 | TRBV5-1 | TGCGCCAGCAGCTTGGGGAACCGGGACAGGGGGATTGGTGGCTACACCTTC | CASSLGNRDRGIGGYTF
NA | TRBJ1-4 | TRBD1 | TRBV5-4 | TGTGCCAGCAGCCCACAGGGGCTAAATGAAAAACTGTTTTTT | CASSPQGLNEKLFF
NA | TRBJ1-3 | TRBD1 | TRBV6-5 | TGTGCCAGCGGGGACAGGGTCGCCGGAAACACCATATATTTT | CASGDRVAGNTIYF
NA | TRBJ1-1 | NA | TRBV12-3/TRBV12-4 | TGTGCCAGCAGTTTAGAGGCAGGGGCAGCTTTCTTT | CASSLEAGAAFF
NA | TRBJ1-3 | TRBD1 | TRBV10-3 | TGTGCCATCAGTGAGAAAGAGGACAGGTTTGGGGCCAACACCATATATTTT | CAISEKEDRFGANTIYF
NA | TRBJ1-4 | NA | TRBV5-8 | TGTGCCAGCAACCGACATTCGTCTAATGAAAAACTGTTTTTT | CASNRHSSNEKLFF
NA | TRBJ1-3 | NA | TRBV30 | TGTGCCTGGAGTGGAGCACTCTCCTCTGGAAACACCATATATTTT | CAWSGALSSGNTIYF
NA | TRBJ2-7 | TRBD2 | TRBV7-8 | TGTGCCAGCAGCCAGACTAGCGGGGGCTCGAGCTCCTACGAGCAGTACTTC | CASSQTSGGSSSYEQYF
NA | TRBJ1-1 | TRBD1 | TRBV5-5 | TGTGCCAGCAGTGCAACTCGGGTAGGAGGACAGGTGGGCACTGAAGCTTTCTTT | CASSATRVGGQVGTEAFF
NA | TRBJ2-7 | TRBD1 | TRBV6-6 | TGTGCCAGCAGATCCGGGACAGGAGCCTACGAGCAGTACTTC | CASRSGTGAYEQYF
NA | TRBJ2-3 | NA | TRBV7-9 | TGTGCCAGCAGCTTTTATACTAACACAGATACGCAGTATTTT | CASSFYTNTDTQYF
NA | TRBJ1-5 | TRBD1 | TRBV30 | TGTGCCTGGAGTGTAGGATTGGGACAGCAGAATCAGCCCCAGCATTTT | CAWSVGLGQQNQPQHF
NA | TRBJ2-7 | NA | TRBV3-1/TRBV3-2 | TGTGCCAGCAGCCAAGAGCCGGGACACCTCTACGAGCAGTACTTC | CASSQEPGHLYEQYF
few | TRBJ1-4 | TRBD1 | TRBV18 | TGTGCCAGCTCACCCTTCGACAGGGGGCGGGATGAAAAACTGTTTTTT | CASSPFDRGRDEKLFF
once | TRBJ1-6 | TRBD1 | TRBV5-1 | TGCGCCAGCAGCTTGGGGGACAGGGGTTCCTATAATTCACCCCTCCACTTT | CASSLGDRGSYNSPLHF
NA | TRBJ2-2 | NA | TRBV2 | TGTGCCAGCCAGGTTGGTGCCATGAACACCGGGGAGCTGTTTTTT | CASQVGAMNTGELFF
NA | TRBJ1-1 | NA | TRBV11-2 | TGTGCCAGCAGACTCGGGGTGGTGAGTAGTACTGAAGCTTTCTTT | CASRLGVVSSTEAFF
NA | TRBJ2-7 | TRBD1 | TRBV9 | TGTGCCAGCAGCGTAGAGGACAGGGTCGGGGAGCAGTACTTC | CASSVEDRVGEQYF
NA | TRBJ1-5 | NA | TRBV10-3 | TGTGCCATCAGTGAGACAGGGACGCCCCAGCATTTT | CAISETGTPQHF
NA | TRBJ1-1 | NA | TRBV6-5 | TGTGCCAGCAGTCAGCGGACTGTCCCAGAAGCTTTCTTT | CASSQRTVPEAFF
few | TRBJ2-2 | NA | TRBV24-1 | TGTGCCACCTCAGAGGAGGCACCACCGAACACCGGGGAGCTGTTTTTT | CATSEEAPPNTGELFF
NA | TRBJ1-1 | NA | TRBV10-3 | TGTGCCATCACTCCAAAGACAGGAGGACTGAACACTGAAGCTTTCTTT | CAITPKTGGLNTEAFF
NA | TRBJ1-4 | NA | TRBV27 | TGTGCCAGCAGTCGGGGGGTCCAGGCCAATGAAAAACTGTTTTTT | CASSRGVQANEKLFF
NA | TRBJ1-2 | NA | TRBV21-1 | TGTGCCAGCAGCAATGTAGGGAGTGGTGGCTACACCTTC | CASSNVGSGGYTF
NA | TRBJ2-1 | TRBD1 | TRBV5-4 | TGTGCCAGCAGCCCGTCCTCAGGACAGGGGGCTAATGAGCAGTTCTTC | CASSPSSGQGANEQFF
NA | TRBJ1-4 | NA | TRBV10-3 | TGTGCCATCAGCCGACAGGCAACTAATGAAAAACTGTTTTTT | CAISRQATNEKLFF
NA | TRBJ2-1 | NA | TRBV11-2 | TGTGCCAGCAGCTTAGGACTAGAGGGCGTCGGGCAGTTCTTC | CASSLGLEGVGQFF
NA | TRBJ1-2 | NA | TRBV5-4 | TGTGCCAGCAGCTTGGAGGGGGTCCAGGGTGTTACTGGCTACACCTTC | CASSLEGVQGVTGYTF
NA | TRBJ1-3 | TRBD1 | TRBV30 | TGTGCCTGGAGTAACCCCGACAGGGTTGAGTTCGGAAACACCATATATTTT | CAWSNPDRVEFGNTIYF
NA | TRBJ1-6 | NA | TRBV5-6 | TGTGCCAGCAGCTTGGGGCAGGGGAGCTCCTATAATTCACCCCTCCACTTT | CASSLGQGSSYNSPLHF
NA | TRBJ1-1 | NA | TRBV5-1 | TGCGCCAGCAGCTTGGAGGGTCCAGGGCGCATGAACACTGAAGCTTTCTTT | CASSLEGPGRMNTEAFF
NA | TRBJ2-7 | NA | TRBV7-9 | TGTGCCAGCAGCTTCCAGGGGCCCGAGGAGCAGTACTTC | CASSFQGPEEQYF
NA | TRBJ1-1 | NA | TRBV5-4 | TGTGCCAGCAGCTTTGAACAGAGGAACACTGAAGCTTTCTTT | CASSFEQRNTEAFF
NA | TRBJ1-1 | TRBD1 | TRBV19 | TGTGCCAGTAGTACCCGCCCAACCGGGACAGGCCCATCTTTCTTT | CASSTRPTGTGPSFF
NA | TRBJ1-1 | NA | TRBV11-2 | TGTGCCAGCAGCTTAGGACAGCCTAGGGCTGAAGCTTTCTTT | CASSLGQPRAEAFF
NA | TRBJ1-1 | NA | TRBV30 | TGTGCCTGGAGTACGATGGGGGCCCACTATGGAACTGAAGCTTTCTTT | CAWSTMGAHYGTEAFF
NA | TRBJ2-7 | NA | TRBV3-1/TRBV3-2 | TGTGCCAGCACCTCAAAGGGGTCCTACGAGCAGTACTTC | CASTSKGSYEQYF
few | TRBJ1-3 | TRBD1 | TRBV7-8 | TGTGCCAGCAGCTTAGCGTCGACAGGGAGCTCTGGAAACACCATATATTTT | CASSLASTGSSGNTIYF
NA | TRBJ2-7 | NA | TRBV28 | TGTGCCAGCAGTTTTTCAGGTGGCAGGGTCCCCTACGAGCAGTACTTC | CASSFSGGRVPYEQYF
once | TRBJ1-3 | NA | TRBV7-9 | TGTGCCAGCAGCCCGCTGGGGAGGGCATCCTTCCTCTCTGGAAACACCATATATTTT | CASSPLGRASFLSGNTIYF